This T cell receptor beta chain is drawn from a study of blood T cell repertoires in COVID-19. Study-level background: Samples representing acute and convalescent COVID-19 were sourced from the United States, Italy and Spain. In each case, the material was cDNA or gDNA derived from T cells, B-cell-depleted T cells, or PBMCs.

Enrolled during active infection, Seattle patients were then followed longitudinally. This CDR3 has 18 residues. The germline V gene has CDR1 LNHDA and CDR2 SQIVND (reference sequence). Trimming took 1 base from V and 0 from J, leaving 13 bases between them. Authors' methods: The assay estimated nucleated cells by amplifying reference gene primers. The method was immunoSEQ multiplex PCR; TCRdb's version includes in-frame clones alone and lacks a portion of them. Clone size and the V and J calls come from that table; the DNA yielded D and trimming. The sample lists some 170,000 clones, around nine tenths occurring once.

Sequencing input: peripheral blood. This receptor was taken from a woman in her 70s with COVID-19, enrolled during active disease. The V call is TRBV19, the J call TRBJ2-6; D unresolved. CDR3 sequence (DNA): TGTGCCAGTAGTATAGCCGGCAGGCCGATCTCTGGGGCCAACGTCCTGACTTTC. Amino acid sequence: CASSIAGRPISGANVLTF.